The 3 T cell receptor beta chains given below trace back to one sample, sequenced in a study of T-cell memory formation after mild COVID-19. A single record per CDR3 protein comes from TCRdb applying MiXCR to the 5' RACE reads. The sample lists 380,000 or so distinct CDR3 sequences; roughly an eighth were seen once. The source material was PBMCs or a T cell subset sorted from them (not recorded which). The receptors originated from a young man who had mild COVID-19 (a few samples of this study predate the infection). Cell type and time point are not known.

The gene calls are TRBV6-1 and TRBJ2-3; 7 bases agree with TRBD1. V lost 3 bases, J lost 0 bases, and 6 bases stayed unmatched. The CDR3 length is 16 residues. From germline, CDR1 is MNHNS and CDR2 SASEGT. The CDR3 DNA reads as TGTGCCAGCAGTGAGGTACAGGGGCCCAGCACAGATACGCAGTATTTT. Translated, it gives CASSEVQGPSTDTQYF.

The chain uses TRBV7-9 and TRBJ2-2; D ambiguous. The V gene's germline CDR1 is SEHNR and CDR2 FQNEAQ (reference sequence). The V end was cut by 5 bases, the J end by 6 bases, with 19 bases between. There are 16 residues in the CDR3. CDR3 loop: CASSRDISSGPGELFF. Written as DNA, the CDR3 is TGTGCCAGCAGCCGCGACATCTCATCGGGCCCCGGGGAGCTGTTTTTT.

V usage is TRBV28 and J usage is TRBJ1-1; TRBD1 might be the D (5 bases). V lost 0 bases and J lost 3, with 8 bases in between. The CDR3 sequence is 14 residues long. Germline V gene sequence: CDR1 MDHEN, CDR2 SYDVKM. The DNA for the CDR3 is TGTGCCAGCAGTTTATGGGTCAGGGACACTGAAGCTTTCTTT. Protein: CASSLWVRDTEAFF.